These T cell receptor beta chains were read from a single sample in a study of regulatory T cells in long-lasting Graves disease. TCRdb used MiXCR to reprocess the multiplex PCR reads, holding one entry per CDR3 protein. The repertoire has around 340,000 distinct CDR3 sequences, about 20% of them found once; the top ten carry just under 30%. The specimen comprised peripheral blood mononuclear cells (PBMCs), sampled when the disease was refractory, from a patient treated with antithyroid drugs. The origin of the receptors is a female donor with Graves disease. Each CDR3 is given with its conserved first and last residue. Fields, in order: V gene, J gene, CDR3 length, D gene, clone size, CDR3 protein, CDR3 DNA. The D gene is left open where the match is weak. Where a row states a size, it is once, few, many or the class of an expanded clone; other rows omit it.

TRBV6-5	TRBJ2-2	19	NA	NA	CASSYLEDPGPGLNGELFF	TGTGCCAGCAGTTACTTGGAGGACCCGGGACCGGGTCTCAACGGGGAGCTGTTTTTT
TRBV14	TRBJ2-2	15	TRBD1	NA	CASSIRQGQGRELFF	TGTGCCAGCAGCATCAGGCAAGGACAGGGGCGGGAGCTGTTTTTT
TRBV11-3	TRBJ1-1	15	NA	few	CASSLAGAMNTEAFF	TGTGCCAGCAGCTTAGCGGGGGCCATGAACACTGAAGCTTTCTTT
TRBV18	TRBJ1-1	14	TRBD1	few	CASSPSLQGTEAFF	TGTGCCAGCTCTCCCAGCCTACAGGGGACCGAAGCTTTCTTT
TRBV7-8	TRBJ2-7	14	TRBD1	many	CASSLRDSTYEQYF	TGTGCCAGCAGCTTAAGGGACAGCACCTACGAGCAGTACTTC
TRBV12-3/TRBV12-4	TRBJ2-5	14	TRBD2	few	CASNGGGVQETQYF	TGTGCCAGCAACGGGGGAGGGGTCCAAGAGACCCAGTACTTC
TRBV12-3/TRBV12-4	TRBJ2-1	13	TRBD2	few	CASEAGGHHEQFF	TGTGCCAGCGAGGCGGGGGGGCACCATGAGCAGTTCTTC
TRBV5-1	TRBJ1-5	13	NA	NA	CASSYDEYQPQHF	TGCGCCAGCAGCTATGACGAATATCAGCCCCAGCATTTT
TRBV24-1	TRBJ1-2	16	NA	NA	CATSDKTPDRNYGYTF	TGTGCCACCAGTGACAAAACGCCCGACAGGAACTATGGCTACACCTTC
TRBV7-6	TRBJ2-7	13	TRBD1	many	CASSLHQGAEQYF	TGTGCCAGCAGCTTACATCAGGGGGCCGAGCAGTACTTC
TRBV2	TRBJ2-2	16	TRBD2	many	CASSEAGLASTGELFF	TGTGCCAGCAGTGAAGCGGGACTAGCTAGCACCGGGGAGCTGTTTTTT
TRBV5-5	TRBJ2-5	12	NA	many	CASSLSAETQYF	TGTGCCAGCAGCTTGTCTGCAGAGACCCAGTACTTC
TRBV7-2	TRBJ2-1	15	NA	NA	CASSLLARPYNEQFF	TGTGCCAGCAGCTTATTGGCCAGGCCCTACAATGAGCAGTTCTTC
TRBV7-2	TRBJ1-3	12	NA	NA	CASSLETGTIYF	TGTGCCAGCAGCTTAGAAACCGGGACCATATATTTT
TRBV4-1	TRBJ1-2	15	TRBD1	few	CASSQSTGPSYGYTF	TGCGCCAGCAGCCAGTCGACAGGGCCGAGCTATGGCTACACCTTC
TRBV7-9	TRBJ1-1	19	NA	NA	CASSLNLGTPSRLNTEAFF	TGTGCCAGCAGCCTTAACCTCGGGACACCCAGCCGCCTGAACACTGAAGCTTTCTTT
TRBV7-9	TRBJ1-1	13	NA	NA	CASPRGGYTEAFF	TGTGCCAGCCCCCGAGGGGGGTACACTGAAGCTTTCTTT
TRBV11-2	TRBJ1-2	14	TRBD1	few	CASSPIRQGGGYTF	TGTGCCAGCAGCCCGATTAGACAGGGTGGAGGCTACACCTTC
TRBV4-1	TRBJ2-7	16	NA	NA	CASSQAPTRSSYEQYF	TGCGCCAGCAGCCAAGCCCCGACTAGAAGCTCCTACGAGCAGTACTTC
TRBV13	TRBJ2-7	15	TRBD1	NA	CASSPGTVLSYEQYF	TGTGCCAGCAGCCCTGGGACAGTTCTCTCCTACGAGCAGTACTTC
TRBV10-3	TRBJ1-2	12	NA	many	CAISEGDYGYTF	TGTGCCATCAGTGAGGGGGACTATGGCTACACCTTC
TRBV6-1	TRBJ2-5	14	NA	many	CASSDYQIQETQYF	TGTGCCAGCAGTGATTACCAAATCCAAGAGACCCAGTACTTC
TRBV5-1	TRBJ1-6	17	NA	NA	CASSLVWARSRSSPLHF	TGCGCCAGCAGCTTGGTTTGGGCTCGATCTCGGAGTTCACCCCTCCACTTT
TRBV12-3/TRBV12-4	TRBJ1-2	13	NA	many	CASSLNLGYGYTF	TGTGCCAGCAGTTTAAACTTGGGCTATGGCTACACCTTC
TRBV7-9	TRBJ1-1	16	TRBD1	many	CASSWGVGTGNTEAFF	TGTGCCAGCAGTTGGGGGGTAGGGACAGGGAACACTGAAGCTTTCTTT
TRBV6-5	TRBJ1-5	14	NA	NA	CASSSTSPNQPQHF	TGTGCCAGCAGTTCCACCTCCCCTAATCAGCCCCAGCATTTT
TRBV30	TRBJ1-1	14	TRBD1	NA	CAWTWDRVRTEAFF	TGTGCCTGGACCTGGGACAGGGTCCGAACTGAAGCTTTCTTT
TRBV7-2	TRBJ2-5	13	NA	many	CASSHQGQETQYF	TGTGCCAGCAGCCACCAGGGGCAGGAGACCCAGTACTTC
TRBV6-1	TRBJ1-1	13	NA	few	CASSAAGYTEAFF	TGTGCCAGCAGTGCAGCAGGGTACACTGAAGCTTTCTTT
TRBV5-1	TRBJ2-1	14	NA	NA	CASRTTSSYNEQFF	TGCGCCAGCAGGACAACGAGCTCCTACAATGAGCAGTTCTTC
TRBV6-5	TRBJ1-3	14	NA	NA	CASSFSRAGNTIYF	TGTGCCAGCAGTTTCAGCAGGGCTGGAAACACCATATATTTT
TRBV10-3	TRBJ1-1	15	TRBD1	NA	CAIRLQGALNTEAFF	TGTGCCATCAGATTACAGGGGGCACTGAACACTGAAGCTTTCTTT
TRBV30	TRBJ2-2	15	TRBD1	once	CAWRQQGRSTAELFF	TGTGCCTGGAGACAACAGGGGCGAAGCACCGCGGAGCTGTTTTTT
TRBV10-3	TRBJ2-7	15	NA	many	CAISDSGISSYEQYF	TGTGCCATCAGTGACTCAGGGATTAGCTCCTACGAGCAGTACTTC
TRBV20-1	TRBJ1-5	13	NA	NA	CSASLGGNQPQHF	TGCAGTGCTAGCCTGGGGGGGAATCAGCCCCAGCATTTT
TRBV6-1	TRBJ2-5	14	NA	NA	CASRPEPGQETQYF	TGTGCCAGCAGACCCGAACCAGGGCAAGAGACCCAGTACTTC